This T cell receptor (beta chain) was documented in a study of CD8 T cells in Susac syndrome. Study-level points and caveats: The study admitted that it had a relatively small number of individuals in its TCR sequencing and HLA analysis.

Multiple sclerosis controls were treatment-naive patients with stable or active relapsing-remitting disease. TEMRA cells were enriched by FACS, while CD8+ and CD4+ T cells were obtained through a negative isolation that was performed magnetically. In this sample, this clonotype turned up a few times. As yet, its antigen is unknown. Random hexamers were used to reverse transcribe roughly 0.5 to 1 ug of RNA. TCRdb re-analysed the immunoSEQ multiplex PCR reads in MiXCR, keeping a single row per CDR3 protein. Seen here are 150,000 or so distinct CDR3 sequences, approximately 94% observed once, and the top ten hold 0.2% to 0.25%. Source material: CD8+ T cells from PBMCs. The receptor's source is a human donor with multiple sclerosis.

In nucleotides, the CDR3 is TGTGCCAGCAGCGTATACGACACCGGGGAGCTGTTTTTT. This encodes CASSVYDTGELFF. The V call is TRBV9, the J call TRBJ2-2, with no clear D. This CDR3 region has 13 residues. Germline values: CDR1 SGDLS, CDR2 YYNGEE. V lost 1 base and J 3 bases, leaving 4 bases between the germline ends.